Below, 18 T cell receptor beta chains from the same sample are listed, as sequenced in a study of CD8 T cells in ankylosing spondylitis. TCRdb re-derived calls from the 5' RACE reads in MiXCR, one entry per CDR3 protein. The sample shows about 360,000 distinct CDR3 sequences, roughly 20% of them seen only once. The specimen was blood, either unsorted or a sorted T cell fraction (not recorded which). The source of these receptors is a male donor with ankylosing spondylitis or in good health (not recorded which).

The rearrangement joins TRBV27 to TRBJ2-3; D uncertain. Trimming took off 5 bases at V and 2 bases at J, with 8 bases between the two ends. CDR3 size: 13 residues. In germline, CDR1 is MNHEY, CDR2 SMNVEV (reference sequence). In DNA, the CDR3 is TGTGCCAGCAGTCGACACCCCACAGATACGCAGTATTTT. This encodes CASSRHPTDTQYF.

This clonotype was detected a few times. The rearrangement joins TRBV7-9 to TRBJ2-1, with D unclear. The CDR3 loop spans 13 amino acids. Between the trimmed V and J ends, which lost 2 bases and 5 bases, there was a span of 7 bases. Germline-derived CDR1 and CDR2 are SEHNR and FQNEAQ (reference sequence). In DNA, the CDR3 is TGTGCCAGCAGCTTACAGGTTAACAATGAGCAGTTCTTC. Residues: CASSLQVNNEQFF.

The CDR3 region is CAWSGSQGNNSPLHF. The CDR3 coding sequence is TGTGCCTGGAGCGGGAGTCAGGGTAATAATTCACCCCTCCACTTT. The gene calls are TRBV30 and TRBJ1-6; possible D gene TRBD1, 5 bases. Deletions cut 3 bases from V and 5 bases from J, with 14 bases between. Germline V gene sequence: CDR1 GTSNPN, CDR2 SVGIG (reference sequence). This CDR3 contains 15 residues.

The gene calls are TRBV12-3 or TRBV12-4 and TRBJ2-1; D remains unclear. V was pared by 3 bases and J by 3 bases, with 9 bases between. The CDR3 has 14 amino acids. The CDR3 reads CASSLVGIYNEQFF. Written as DNA, the CDR3 is TGTGCCAGCAGTTTGGTTGGAATCTACAATGAGCAGTTCTTC.

This clonotype was found once. J is TRBJ1-1 and V is TRBV11-2; a possible D gene is TRBD1 (6 bases). The CDR3 has 15 residues. The germline CDR1 and CDR2 sequences are SGHAT and FQNNGV. Trimming stripped 8 bases from V and 0 bases from J, with 16 bases between. The CDR3 DNA reads TGTGCCAGCCCGCCTCCGACAGGCTTGAACACTGAAGCTTTCTTT. Its translation is CASPPPTGLNTEAFF.

The chain recombines TRBV5-1 with TRBJ2-3; 12 positions match TRBD2. The germline V gene encodes CDR1 SGHRS and CDR2 YFSETQ. The trim removed 3 bases at V and 0 bases at J, leaving 2 bases unmatched. This CDR3 region has 16 residues. CDR3 sequence (DNA): TGCGCCAGCAGCTGGGGGACTAGCGGGAGCACAGATACGCAGTATTTT. It specifies CASSWGTSGSTDTQYF. The full variable domain, rest sourced from reference TRBV5-1 and TRBJ2-3, is KAGVTQTPRYLIKTRGQQVTLSCSPISGHRSVSWYQQTPGQGLQFLFEYFSETQRNKGNFPGRFSGRQFSNSRSEMNVSTLELGDSALYLCASSWGTSGSTDTQYFGPGTRLTVL.

The rearrangement links TRBV7-8 to TRBJ1-2; D not certain. Germline V gene lookup returns CDR1 SGHVS and CDR2 FQNEAQ. CDR3 size: 12 residues. CDR3 amino acids: CGAGDGTNGYTF. The DNA of the CDR3 is TGTGGGGCGGGAGACGGTACTAATGGCTACACCTTC.

The gene calls are TRBV29-1 and TRBJ2-6; tentatively, D is TRBD1 (5 bases). The V gene lost 6 bases and the J gene lost 0 bases, with 15 bases spanning the gap. The CDR3 runs to 16 residues. Germline-derived CDR1 and CDR2 are SQVTM and ANQGSEA. Written as DNA, the CDR3 is TGCAGCGTAGAGACAGACGAAAGCTCTGGGGCCAACGTCCTGACTTTC. Translating gives CSVETDESSGANVLTF.

V gene TRBV3-1 combines with J gene TRBJ2-7; a possible D gene is TRBD2 (6 bases). This CDR3 contains 16 residues. The V gene's germline CDR1 is LGHDT and CDR2 YNNKEL (reference sequence). The V end was cut by 4 bases, the J end by 3 bases, with 19 bases between. The CDR3 region is CASSRFTGTHNYEQYF. The CDR3 region has the DNA TGTGCCAGCAGCCGGTTCACCGGGACTCACAACTACGAGCAGTACTTC.

The CDR3 DNA is TGTGCCAGCCAATCGGGGCGTGCGTACAATGAGCAGTTCTTC. This sequence encodes CASQSGRAYNEQFF. The chain carries TRBV13 and TRBJ2-1; D tentatively fits TRBD1 or TRBD2 (5 bases each). V was cut by 8 bases and J by 4 bases, with 15 bases left in between. The CDR3 extends over 14 amino acids. Germline V lookup: CDR1 PRHDT, CDR2 FYEKMQ (reference sequence).

The rearrangement links TRBV7-9 to TRBJ1-1; D gene unclear. The V gene lost 4 bases and the J gene lost 8 bases, with 14 bases spanning the gap. Germline lookup yields CDR1 SEHNR and CDR2 FQNEAQ (reference sequence). This CDR3 spans 13 amino acids. DNA for the CDR3: TGTGCCAGCAGCTCACCAGGAGCCTGGGAAGCTTTCTTT. This codes for CASSSPGAWEAFF.

The genes are TRBV6-1 and TRBJ2-3; D perhaps matches TRBD2 (5 bases). CDR1 and CDR2 from the germline V gene are MNHNS and SASEGT. Deletions cut 6 bases from V and 0 bases from J, with 10 bases between. The CDR3 runs to 14 residues. The DNA for the CDR3 is TGTGCCAGCAGACGGCTAGCTAGCACAGATACGCAGTATTTT. It encodes CASRRLASTDTQYF.

This clonotype was counted many times. The V and J genes are TRBV29-1 and TRBJ2-7; D remains unclear. Trimming stripped 1 base from V and 5 bases from J, with 15 bases between. Germline V gene lookup returns CDR1 SQVTM and CDR2 ANQGSEA. This CDR3 has 14 residues. This CDR3 is CSVEVGYGEHEQYF. Written as DNA, the CDR3 is TGCAGCGTTGAAGTAGGATACGGCGAGCACGAGCAGTACTTC.

This clonotype was observed a single time. V and J are TRBV18 and TRBJ2-5; no firm D call. V gave up 3 bases and J gave up 0 bases, with 8 bases separating them. The CDR3 has 14 amino acids. CDR1 is KGHSH and CDR2 is LQKENI in the germline V gene. This chain's CDR3 is CASSPGEYQETQYF. CDR3 DNA sequence: TGTGCCAGCTCACCCGGAGAATACCAAGAGACCCAGTACTTC.

This clonotype has a count of ten or more. This chain links TRBV9 with TRBJ1-5; D is ambiguous. CDR3 length: 14 amino acids. Germline CDR1 reads SGDLS; CDR2 reads YYNGEE. V was shortened by 0 bases and J by 9 bases, with 13 bases between the two germline ends. The CDR3: CASSVGPLAGPQHF. CDR3 DNA sequence: TGTGCCAGCAGCGTAGGACCGCTCGCGGGGCCCCAGCATTTT.

This clonotype was observed a handful of times. As DNA, the CDR3 is TGTGCCAGCAGTTTACCCCGGGTCCTAAAAGAGACCCAGTACTTC. Translated: CASSLPRVLKETQYF. V and J are TRBV28 and TRBJ2-5; D is uncertain. Trimming took 2 bases from V and 3 from J, leaving 13 bases between them. CDR3 length: 15 amino acids. Germline V gives CDR1 MDHEN, CDR2 SYDVKM.

The gene calls are TRBV12-3 or TRBV12-4 and TRBJ2-1, with 7 bases lining up with TRBD1. The CDR3 length is 16 residues. The J segment lost 8 bases and the V segment lost 1 base, leaving 11 bases of the junction unmatched. CDR3 amino acids: CASSLVGRGIFYEQFF. Here the CDR3 DNA reads TGTGCCAGCAGTTTAGTGGGCAGGGGGATTTTCTATGAGCAGTTCTTC.

This clonotype was detected only a few times. The chain links TRBV5-1 to TRBJ2-7; D is perhaps TRBD1 (6 bases). The CDR3 is made up of 15 amino acids. The germline CDR1 and CDR2 sequences are SGHRS and YFSETQ. V lost 2 bases and J lost 3, with 15 bases in between. For the CDR3, the DNA is TGCGCCAGCAGCTTAAACCCGGGACACAGCTACGAGCAGTACTTC. Residues: CASSLNPGHSYEQYF. Full variable domain (rest looked up from reference TRBV5-1 and TRBJ2-7): KAGVTQTPRYLIKTRGQQVTLSCSPISGHRSVSWYQQTPGQGLQFLFEYFSETQRNKGNFPGRFSGRQFSNSRSEMNVSTLELGDSALYLCASSLNPGHSYEQYFGPGTRLTVT.